Given below is one TCR beta chain in context. The data belong to a study of blood T cell repertoires in COVID-19. Across the whole study: Specimens from acute and convalescent COVID-19 originated in the United States, Italy and Spain. T cells, B-cell-depleted T cells, or PBMCs supplied cDNA or gDNA.

This CDR3 comprises 14 residues. V lost 0 bases and J lost 5, with 7 bases in between. Germline CDR1 reads MGHRA; CDR2 reads YSYEKL. Original handling: From reference gene primer amplification, estimates of nucleated cell counts were derived. The repertoire was sequenced with immunoSEQ multiplex PCR; TCRdb's copy has only in-frame clones and lacks some. The DNA gave D and trimming, while V, J and clone size come from that table. This table holds about 220,000 clones, more than 85% found once. The specimen sequenced was peripheral blood. V is TRBV4-1 and J is TRBJ1-4; no clear D gene. The receptor was isolated from a man aged 35 to 55 with active or convalescent COVID-19. The CDR3 is CASSQDQENEKLFF. In DNA form, the CDR3 reads TGCGCCAGCAGCCAAGACCAGGAAAATGAAAAACTGTTTTTT.